One sample yielded the 27 T cell receptor beta chains listed below, sequenced in a study of Ad26.COV2.S vaccination and SARS-CoV-2 variants (dated by TCRdb to the early 2020s). The time point label here, explained by the study, means: individuals recovered from natural SARS-CoV-2 infection. The method behind the library was the immunoSEQ multiplex PCR assay. In its TCRdb copy, this immuneACCESS table keeps in-frame sequences only and misses some clones. Where compared with another copy, unresolved V genes explain less than half of these, and the others have no known cause. The sample table lists 180,000 or so clones, around 88% of them with a count of one. The ten largest clones take up about 5.5% of the sample. The sequencing used peripheral blood, collected after recovery from COVID-19. These receptors all stem from a human donor who had recovered from COVID-19.

In its sample, this clone was seen once. V and J are TRBV9 and TRBJ2-7; D is ambiguous. The CDR3 has 13 amino acids. Germline-derived CDR1 and CDR2 are SGDLS and YYNGEE. V gave up 0 bases and J gave up 7 bases, with 11 bases separating them. The CDR3 spells CASSVANTGEQYF. The DNA for the CDR3 is TGTGCCAGCAGCGTAGCTAATACCGGAGAGCAGTACTTC. The whole variable domain, remainder taken from reference TRBV9 and TRBJ2-7, is DSGVTQTPKHLITATGQRVTLRCSPRSGDLSVYWYQQSLDQGLQFLIQYYNGEERAKGNILERFSAQQFPDLHSELNLSSLELGDSALYFCASSVANTGEQYFGPGTRLTVT.

The chain is built from TRBV9 and TRBJ2-1, with 7 bases aligning to TRBD2. The trim removed 0 bases at V and 0 bases at J, leaving 3 bases unmatched. The CDR3 totals 16 residues. Germline values: CDR1 SGDLS, CDR2 YYNGEE. The CDR3 sequence: CASSVEGRGSYNEQFF. CDR3 bases: TGTGCCAGCAGCGTAGAGGGGAGGGGCTCCTACAATGAGCAGTTCTTC.

The J gene is TRBJ2-1, the V gene TRBV7-2; 13 nucleotides agree with TRBD2. Looked up from germline, CDR1 is SGHTA and CDR2 is FQGNSA. This CDR3 has 15 amino acids. Trimming at V came to 6 bases and at J to 7 bases, leaving 6 bases not matched to a gene. The CDR3 nucleotides are TGTGCCAGCAGGTCGACTAGCGGGGGGTGGAATGAGCAGTTCTTC. It codes for CASRSTSGGWNEQFF. Full variable domain (outside the CDR3, taken from reference TRBV7-2 and TRBJ2-1): GAGVSQSPSNKVTEKGKDVELRCDPISGHTALYWYRQSLGQGLEFLIYFQGNSAPDKSGLPSDRFSAERTGGSVSTLTIQRTQQEDSAVYLCASRSTSGGWNEQFFGPGTRLTVL.

This clone was seen a handful of times. The gene calls are TRBV6-5 and TRBJ2-3, with 11 bases aligning to TRBD2. J lost 1 base, V lost 6 bases, and 3 bases had no gene match. The CDR3 loop spans 15 amino acids. CDR1 is MNHEY, CDR2 SVGAGI, per germline. The CDR3 sequence: CASRGGLAGTDTQYF. The CDR3 DNA sequence: TGTGCCAGCAGGGGGGGACTAGCGGGCACAGATACGCAGTATTTT.

This clone appeared a single time. The rearrangement uses TRBV6-5 and TRBJ2-3, with D uncertain. Germline loops: CDR1 MNHEY, CDR2 SVGAGI. This CDR3 has 13 residues. Trimming shortened V by 2 bases and J by 4 bases, and 7 bases separated the two germline ends. The DNA of the CDR3 is TGTGCCAGCAGTTACGGCGCTTCAGATACGCAGTATTTT. It encodes CASSYGASDTQYF.

This sequence joins TRBV6-1 and TRBJ1-2; possibly TRBD1 for D (5 bases). Germline V gene sequence: CDR1 MNHNS, CDR2 SASEGT. The CDR3 is 13 residues long. V lost 1 base and J 7 bases, leaving 10 bases between the germline ends. CDR3 amino acids: CASSEGQRFGYTF. The CDR3 DNA reads TGTGCCAGCAGTGAAGGACAGCGATTTGGCTACACCTTC.

The rearrangement uses TRBV10-3 and TRBJ1-5, with 8 bases fitting TRBD1. The germline CDR1 and CDR2 sequences are ENHRY and SYGVKD. The junction had 6 bases not matched to a gene; V was cut back by 7 bases and J by 7 bases. This CDR3 is 13 amino acids long. In nucleotides, the CDR3 is TGTGCCATCAACGTGGACAGGGACCAGCCCCAGCATTTT. It encodes CAINVDRDQPQHF.

The V and J genes are TRBV27 and TRBJ1-4, with 7 bases fitting TRBD1. V lost 3 bases to trimming and J lost 8 bases; unmatched junction nucleotides: 6. The germline gives CDR1 MNHEY, CDR2 SMNVEV (reference sequence). The CDR3 totals 14 residues. The CDR3 spells CASSFSGQREKLFF. The CDR3 region has the DNA TGTGCCAGCAGTTTCTCGGGACAGAGAGAAAAACTGTTTTTT.

The chain joins TRBV6-1 to TRBJ1-1; D gene uncertain. Deletions cut 2 bases from V and 2 bases from J, with 15 bases between. The germline CDR1 and CDR2 sequences are MNHNS and SASEGT. The CDR3 loop spans 16 amino acids. Here the CDR3 reads CASSETLGRLNTEAFF. The CDR3 DNA is TGTGCCAGCAGTGAAACACTAGGACGACTTAACACTGAAGCTTTCTTT.

This chain uses TRBV10-3 with TRBJ1-2, with D tentatively TRBD1 (5 bases). Germline CDR1 ENHRY, CDR2 SYGVKD. V lost 6 bases, J lost 0 bases, and 8 bases lay in between. The CDR3 is 13 residues long. The CDR3 DNA sequence: TGTGCCATCAGGGACAACGCTAACTATGGCTACACCTTC. It translates to CAIRDNANYGYTF.

This chain joins TRBV24-1 and TRBJ2-3, with D perhaps matching TRBD2 (7 bases). The CDR3 runs to 14 residues. Germline values: CDR1 KGHDR, CDR2 SFDVKD. V lost 5 bases and J lost 1, with 9 bases in between. DNA for the CDR3: TGTGCCACCAGTGTAGGGGGGGGCACAGATACGCAGTATTTT. The encoded protein is CATSVGGGTDTQYF.

J is TRBJ2-1 and V is TRBV15, with 9 bases that match TRBD2. The CDR3 totals 14 residues. Germline trimming cut 9 bases from V and 10 bases from J; bases unmatched to any gene: 13. Per germline, CDR1 LNHNV and CDR2 YYDKDF (reference sequence). The CDR3 spells CATSGTSPLREQFF. DNA of the CDR3: TGTGCCACATCCGGGACTAGCCCCCTGAGGGAGCAGTTCTTC.

The chain links TRBV27 to TRBJ1-1, with D tentatively TRBD1 (5 bases). This CDR3 has 12 residues. Trimming removed 6 bases from V and 10 bases from J, with 15 bases in between. Germline V CDR1 and CDR2: MNHEY, SMNVEV (reference sequence). The CDR3 region is CASRTGLQPAFF. The CDR3, as DNA: TGTGCCAGCAGAACAGGACTACAACCAGCTTTCTTT.

The gene calls are TRBV5-6 and TRBJ1-2, with D uncertain. V lost 1 base to trimming and J lost 2 bases, with 9 bases between them. From germline, CDR1 is SGHDT and CDR2 YYEEEE. This CDR3 comprises 14 residues. CDR3 nucleotides: TGTGCCAGCAGCTTGTTGACTGAGAACTATGGCTACACCTTC. Amino acid sequence: CASSLLTENYGYTF. The variable domain in full, completed from reference TRBV5-6 and TRBJ1-2, reads DAGVTQSPTHLIKTRGQQVTLRCSPKSGHDTVSWYQQALGQGPQFIFQYYEEEERQRGNFPDRFSGHQFPNYSSELNVNALLLGDSALYLCASSLLTENYGYTFGSGTRLTVV.

The chain has TRBV13 and TRBJ2-1; D call uncertain. From germline, CDR1 is PRHDT and CDR2 FYEKMQ (reference sequence). The CDR3 is 13 residues long. V was clipped by 0 bases and J by 9 bases, with 9 bases between them. Written as DNA, the CDR3 is TGTGCCAGCAGCTTAGGCCTCGGTGTTGAGCAGTTCTTC. Translating gives CASSLGLGVEQFF.

This clone was seen a handful of times. The genes are TRBV7-9 and TRBJ2-1, with 9 nucleotides matching TRBD2. The germline V gene encodes CDR1 SEHNR and CDR2 FQNEAQ (reference sequence). The CDR3 spans 13 residues. The J segment lost 5 bases and the V segment lost 8 bases, leaving 4 bases of the junction unmatched. The CDR3 reads CASSPSGNNEQFF. CDR3 bases: TGTGCCAGCTCGCCTAGCGGGAACAATGAGCAGTTCTTC. The whole variable domain, filled in from reference TRBV7-9 and TRBJ2-1, reads DTGVSQNPRHKITKRGQNVTFRCDPISEHNRLYWYRQTLGQGPEFLTYFQNEAQLEKSRLLSDRFSAERPKGSFSTLEIQRTEQGDSAMYLCASSPSGNNEQFFGPGTRLTVL.

The chain combines TRBV3-1 (or the pseudogene TRBV3-2) with TRBJ1-2, with D perhaps matching TRBD1 (6 bases). The CDR3 contains 14 residues. Trimming took 3 bases from V and 6 from J, leaving 14 bases between them. CDR1 is LGHDT and CDR2 is YNNKEL in the germline V gene (reference sequence). The CDR3 DNA sequence: TGTGCCAGCAGCCAGGCAGGGGAGACGGATGGCTACACCTTC. This sequence encodes CASSQAGETDGYTF.

The CDR3 region has the DNA TGTGCCAGCAGTTCCCCCCGACATGGCCTTAGGGGCTACACCTTC. Its translation: CASSSPRHGLRGYTF. The chain links TRBV28 to TRBJ1-2, with D unresolved. Trimming took 4 bases from V and 8 from J, leaving 20 bases between them. There are 15 residues in the CDR3. Germline-derived CDR1 and CDR2 are MDHEN and SYDVKM.

Here the CDR3 reads CASSLGAGTGELFF. In nucleotides, the CDR3 is TGTGCCAGCAGCTTAGGGGCTGGGACCGGGGAGCTGTTTTTT. V usage is TRBV11-3 and J usage is TRBJ2-2, with D uncertain. The V end lost 1 base, the J end lost 5 bases, and 8 bases lay between the germline ends. The length of the CDR3 is 14 residues. The germline V gene encodes CDR1 SGHNT and CDR2 YENEEA.

The CDR3 DNA reads TGTGCCAGCCTTGGTGGGGGCTACGAGCAGTACTTC. This gives the protein CASLGGGYEQYF. The genes are TRBV28 and TRBJ2-7, with D possibly called TRBD1 or TRBD2 (5 bases each). Germline CDR1 MDHEN, CDR2 SYDVKM. Trimming pared 8 bases from V and 3 bases from J, leaving 11 bases between. The CDR3 has 12 residues.

As to this clone: Distinct nucleotide sequences in the sample also encode this CDR3. The chain couples TRBV29-1 to TRBJ2-3; the D gene is possibly TRBD1 (5 bases). Germline lookup yields CDR1 SQVTM and CDR2 ANQGSEA. The CDR3 spans 12 residues. The germline V and J ends were trimmed by 6 bases and 3 bases, with 10 bases remaining between them. CDR3 amino acids: CSVAGSTDTQYF. The CDR3 DNA follows: TGCAGCGTAGCAGGGTCAACAGATACGCAGTATTTT.

V gene TRBV3-1 (or the pseudogene TRBV3-2) combines with J gene TRBJ1-2; 10 nucleotides line up with TRBD1. The CDR3 is made up of 12 amino acids. Trimming took 6 bases from V and 6 from J; bases not matched to a gene: 1. CDR1 is LGHDT and CDR2 is YNNKEL in the germline V gene (reference sequence). The CDR3 region is CASSGTGDGYTF. The CDR3 DNA reads as TGTGCCAGCAGTGGGACAGGGGATGGCTACACCTTC.

V is TRBV5-8 and J is TRBJ1-4; 7 bases align to TRBD1. V lost 5 bases to trimming and J lost 4 bases; unmatched junction nucleotides: 14. Germline CDR1 reads SGHTS; CDR2 reads YDEGEE. This CDR3 is 17 amino acids long. CDR3 in DNA: TGTGCCAGCAGTCACAATCGACAGGGAAGAGATAATGAAAAACTGTTTTTT. Protein: CASSHNRQGRDNEKLFF.

The chain uses TRBV5-1 and TRBJ1-3; D ambiguous. V gave up 0 bases and J gave up 4 bases, with 14 bases separating them. Germline V gene data show CDR1 as SGHRS and CDR2 as YFSETQ. This CDR3 region has 16 residues. In DNA form, the CDR3 reads TGCGCCAGCAGCTTGGAACCCGATATCCTAGGAAACACCATATATTTT. Translated: CASSLEPDILGNTIYF.

The gene calls are TRBV21-1 and TRBJ1-3. TRBV21-1 counts as a pseudogene. This CDR3 is 11 amino acids long. The CDR3 coding sequence is TGTGCCAGCAGCTCCGGGAACACCATATATTTT. Its translation is CASSSGNTIYF.

The CDR3 loop is CASNLDPGHRVGDTQYF. For the CDR3, the DNA is TGTGCCAGCAACTTGGATCCCGGTCATAGGGTGGGGGATACGCAGTATTTT. The chain recombines TRBV7-8 with TRBJ2-3; D is ambiguous. Germline-derived CDR1 and CDR2 are SGHVS and FQNEAQ. The CDR3 has 17 amino acids. V dropped 7 bases and J dropped 6 bases, with 26 bases sitting between them.

The rearrangement joins TRBV29-1 to TRBJ1-1; maybe TRBD1 (5 bases). From germline, CDR1 is SQVTM and CDR2 ANQGSEA. V was pared by 6 bases and J by 0 bases, with 11 bases between. CDR3 length: 13 residues. The CDR3: CSVARGVNTEAFF. In DNA, the CDR3 is TGCAGCGTGGCCCGGGGGGTGAACACTGAAGCTTTCTTT. Full variable domain (rest looked up from reference TRBV29-1 and TRBJ1-1): SAVISQKPSRDICQRGTSLTIQCQVDSQVTMMFWYRQQPGQSLTLIATANQGSEATYESGFVIDKFPISRPNLTFSTLTVSNMSPEDSSIYLCSVARGVNTEAFFGQGTRLTVV.